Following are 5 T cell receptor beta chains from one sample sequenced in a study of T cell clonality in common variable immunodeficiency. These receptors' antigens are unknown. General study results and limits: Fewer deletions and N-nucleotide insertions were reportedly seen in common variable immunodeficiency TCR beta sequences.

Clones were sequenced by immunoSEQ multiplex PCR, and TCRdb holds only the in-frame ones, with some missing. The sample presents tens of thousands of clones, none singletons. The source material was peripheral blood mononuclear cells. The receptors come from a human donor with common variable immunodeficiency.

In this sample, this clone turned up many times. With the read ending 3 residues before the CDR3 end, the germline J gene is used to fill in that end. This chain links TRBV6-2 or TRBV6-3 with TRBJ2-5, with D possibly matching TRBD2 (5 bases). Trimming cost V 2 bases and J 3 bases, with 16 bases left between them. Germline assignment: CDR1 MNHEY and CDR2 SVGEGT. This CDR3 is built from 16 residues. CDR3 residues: CASSYPTSTGKETQYF. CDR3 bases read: TGTGCCAGCAGTTACCCCACCTCGACGGGGAAAGAGACC.

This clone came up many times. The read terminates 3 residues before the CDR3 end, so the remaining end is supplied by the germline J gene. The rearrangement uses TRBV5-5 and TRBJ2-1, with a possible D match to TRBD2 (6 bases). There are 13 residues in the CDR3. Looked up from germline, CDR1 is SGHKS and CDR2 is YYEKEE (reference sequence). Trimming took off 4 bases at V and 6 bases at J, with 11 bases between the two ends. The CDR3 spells CASSPRGSNEQFF. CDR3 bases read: TGTGCCAGCAGCCCCCGGGGGAGCAATGAG.

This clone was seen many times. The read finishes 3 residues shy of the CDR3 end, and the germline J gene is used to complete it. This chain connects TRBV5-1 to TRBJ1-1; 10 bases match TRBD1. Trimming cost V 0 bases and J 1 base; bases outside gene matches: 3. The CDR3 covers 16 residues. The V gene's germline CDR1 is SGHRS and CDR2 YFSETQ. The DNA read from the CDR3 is TGCGCCAGCAGCTTGGGACAGGGGGCGGGGAACACTGAA. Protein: CASSLGQGAGNTE. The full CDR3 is CASSLGQGAGNTEAFF.

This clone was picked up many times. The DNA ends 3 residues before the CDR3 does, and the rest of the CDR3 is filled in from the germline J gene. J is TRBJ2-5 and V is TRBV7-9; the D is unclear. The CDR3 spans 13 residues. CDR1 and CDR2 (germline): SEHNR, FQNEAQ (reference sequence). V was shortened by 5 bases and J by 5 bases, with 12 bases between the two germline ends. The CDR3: CASSPLSGETQYF. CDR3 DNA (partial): TGTGCCAGCAGCCCTTTAAGTGGCGAGACC. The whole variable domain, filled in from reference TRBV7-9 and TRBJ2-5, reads DTGVSQNPRHKITKRGQNVTFRCDPISEHNRLYWYRQTLGQGPEFLTYFQNEAQLEKSRLLSDRFSAERPKGSFSTLEIQRTEQGDSAMYLCASSPLSGETQYFGPGTRLLVL.

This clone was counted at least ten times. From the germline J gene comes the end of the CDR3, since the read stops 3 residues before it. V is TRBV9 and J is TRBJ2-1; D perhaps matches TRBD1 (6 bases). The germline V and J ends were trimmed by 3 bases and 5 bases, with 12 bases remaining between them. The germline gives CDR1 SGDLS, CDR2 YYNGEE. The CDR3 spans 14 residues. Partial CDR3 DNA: TGTGCCAGCAGCGAACGCCAGGGGAACAATGAG. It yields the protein CASSERQGNNE. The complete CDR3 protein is CASSERQGNNEQFF.